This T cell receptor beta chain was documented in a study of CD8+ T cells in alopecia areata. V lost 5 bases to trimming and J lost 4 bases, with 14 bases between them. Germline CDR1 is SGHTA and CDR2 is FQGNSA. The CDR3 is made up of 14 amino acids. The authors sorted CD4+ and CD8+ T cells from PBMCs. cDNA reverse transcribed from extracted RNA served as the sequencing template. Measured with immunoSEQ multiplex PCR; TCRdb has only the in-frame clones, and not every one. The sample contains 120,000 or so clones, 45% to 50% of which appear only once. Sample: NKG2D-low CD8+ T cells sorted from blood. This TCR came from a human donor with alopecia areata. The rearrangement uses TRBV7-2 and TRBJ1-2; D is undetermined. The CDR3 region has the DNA TGTGCCAGCAGCCCCTCCGAGGCCGGCTATGGCTACACCTTC. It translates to CASSPSEAGYGYTF.